The entry that follows covers one T cell receptor beta chain sequence. The data derive from a study of cytomegalovirus exposure and HLA in healthy donors. As for the study in general: Out of roughly 200 million T cells, an earlier analysis found 117 million unique TCR beta sequences in total.

Amplification used 60 Vbeta primers and 13 Jbeta primers. Sequenced by immunoSEQ multiplex PCR; TCRdb stores in-frame clones only, minus some. This table has roughly 65,000 clones, about four fifths appearing once. The receptor comes from a woman aged 25 to 39 in good health and CMV-seronegative. Sample: PBMCs.

This CDR3 is CASSRDRGFTF. The CDR3, as DNA: TGCGCCAGCAGCCGGGACAGGGGTTTCACCTTC. V gene TRBV4-1 combines with J gene TRBJ1-2; 10 nucleotides agree with TRBD1. There are 11 residues in the CDR3. The trim removed 4 bases at V and 13 bases at J, leaving 3 bases unmatched. CDR1 is MGHRA, CDR2 YSYEKL, per germline.